Each of the 11 T cell receptor beta chains below was sequenced from the same sample in a study of T cells in Graves' hyperthyroidism and ophthalmopathy. The source material, RNA transcripts, was used to amplify TCR beta CDR3 regions. Primed by the HTBI set, a first-round RT-PCR was run on the TCR CDR3. Using its own MiXCR run on the multiplex PCR reads, TCRdb lists one record per CDR3 protein. The table records 540,000 or so distinct CDR3 sequences, approximately 44% of them present only once. The sequenced material came from peripheral blood or thyroid tissue (not recorded which). Receptors originate from an adult woman with Graves' disease, either hyperthyroidism or ophthalmopathy (not recorded which).

This clonotype showed up just a few times. The chain uses TRBV6-2 or TRBV6-3 and TRBJ2-6; TRBD2 matches at 14 bases. This CDR3 region has 19 residues. The V and J ends lost 5 bases and 1 base, in that order; junction bases with no gene match: 7. Germline-derived CDR1 and CDR2 are MNHEY and SVGEGT. The CDR3 here is CASSPFGTSGSSGANVLTF. In DNA form, the CDR3 reads TGTGCCAGCAGTCCCTTTGGGACTAGCGGGAGTTCTGGGGCCAACGTCCTGACTTTC.

The chain couples TRBV10-3 to TRBJ1-6; no clear D gene. V lost 6 bases to trimming and J lost 6 bases, with 12 bases between them. CDR1 ENHRY and CDR2 SYGVKD come from the germline V gene. This CDR3 comprises 14 residues. The DNA for the CDR3 is TGTGCCATCAGGCAAAACAGCGGTAATTCACCCCTCCACTTT. This sequence encodes CAIRQNSGNSPLHF.

The genes are TRBV20-1 and TRBJ2-5, with unresolved D. Germline CDR1 DFQATT, CDR2 SNEGSKA (reference sequence). V was pared by 5 bases and J by 1 base, with 5 bases between. The CDR3 is made up of 11 amino acids. The CDR3 DNA reads as TGCAGTGCTTTTAGCCAAGAGACCCAGTACTTC. Protein product: CSAFSQETQYF.

This sequence joins TRBV6-6 and TRBJ1-5, with TRBD1 as a possible D gene (6 bases). Trimming took 6 bases from V and 0 from J, leaving 15 bases between them. This CDR3 has 16 amino acids. Germline values: CDR1 MNHNY, CDR2 SVGAGI (reference sequence). The CDR3 loop is CASRPGQFYSNQPQHF. CDR3 bases: TGTGCCAGCAGGCCCGGACAGTTTTATAGCAATCAGCCCCAGCATTTT.

The J gene is TRBJ1-3, the V gene TRBV29-1, with D perhaps matching TRBD1 (5 bases). Germline V gene data show CDR1 as SQVTM and CDR2 as ANQGSEA. V was clipped by 1 base and J by 2 bases, with 6 bases between them. The CDR3 spans 13 residues. The CDR3 region is CSVEGGTGNTIYF. As DNA, the CDR3 is TGCAGCGTTGAAGGGGGGACTGGAAACACCATATATTTT. Filled out from reference TRBV29-1 and TRBJ1-3, the complete variable domain reads SAVISQKPSRDICQRGTSLTIQCQVDSQVTMMFWYRQQPGQSLTLIATANQGSEATYESGFVIDKFPISRPNLTFSTLTVSNMSPEDSSIYLCSVEGGTGNTIYFGEGSWLTVV.

V and J are TRBV27 and TRBJ1-1; TRBD1 aligns across 8 bases. The germline V gene encodes CDR1 MNHEY and CDR2 SMNVEV (reference sequence). V shed 1 base and J 7 bases; nucleotides not matched to a gene: 11. The CDR3 runs to 16 residues. The CDR3 is CASSLWGGDRRFEAFF. The CDR3 DNA follows: TGTGCCAGCAGTTTATGGGGGGGGGACAGGAGATTTGAAGCTTTCTTT.

This clonotype was detected only a few times. The V call is TRBV30, the J call TRBJ1-1, with no clear D. V lost 2 bases to trimming and J lost 7 bases, with 11 bases between them. In germline, CDR1 is GTSNPN, CDR2 SVGIG (reference sequence). The CDR3 spans 12 residues. CDR3 in DNA: TGTGCCTGGAGTTACGGCGTAGATGAAGCTTTCTTT. Translated: CAWSYGVDEAFF.

V and J are TRBV29-1 and TRBJ1-1; 10 bases match TRBD1. Germline CDR1 reads SQVTM; CDR2 reads ANQGSEA. Trimming cost V 5 bases and J 1 base; bases outside gene matches: 4. The CDR3 consists of 14 residues. CDR3 sequence (DNA): TGCAGCGTTAACGGACAGGGGGGGAACACTGAAGCTTTCTTT. This gives the protein CSVNGQGGNTEAFF.

CDR3 coding DNA: TGCAGCGCCGGCGGGGGCTATAATTCACCCCTCCACTTT. This encodes CSAGGGYNSPLHF. This sequence joins TRBV29-1 and TRBJ1-6, with D perhaps matching TRBD1 (5 bases). Germline assignment: CDR1 SQVTM and CDR2 ANQGSEA. V dropped 7 bases and J dropped 3 bases, with 10 bases sitting between them. The CDR3 is 13 amino acids.

The rearrangement uses TRBV29-1 and TRBJ2-5; 13 nucleotides match TRBD2. Germline CDR1 SQVTM, CDR2 ANQGSEA. Trimming took 3 bases from V and 5 from J; bases not matched to a gene: 6. The CDR3 covers 15 residues. CDR3 sequence reads: CSVDGLAGERETQYF. The CDR3 region has the DNA TGCAGCGTTGATGGACTAGCGGGAGAGAGGGAGACCCAGTACTTC.

In regard to this clonotype: A junction boundary mismatches the germline segment, possibly from a read error. J is TRBJ1-2 and V is TRBV7-9; D may be TRBD1 (6 bases). CDR1 SEHNR and CDR2 FQNEAQ come from the germline V gene (reference sequence). This CDR3 is built from 15 residues. The CDR3 region has the DNA TGTGCCGGCAGCTCATCACAGGGAACCGGAATCGGCTACACCTTC. Translated, it gives CAGSSSQGTGIGYTF.